This TCR beta chain was sequenced for a study of T-cell memory formation after mild COVID-19. TCRdb recomputed calls from the 5' RACE reads with MiXCR, one row per CDR3 protein. The table includes 150,000 to 200,000 distinct CDR3 sequences, 9.5% to 13% detected once. The CDR3 covers 15 residues. In germline, CDR1 is LNHDA, CDR2 SQIVND (reference sequence). The V end lost 5 bases, the J end lost 4 bases, and 17 bases lay between the germline ends. In its sample, this clonotype was seen once. The sequenced sample was PBMCs or a T cell subset sorted from them (not recorded which). The gene calls are TRBV19 and TRBJ2-5, with D possibly being TRBD1 or TRBD2 (6 bases each). The sequence came from a young man who had mild COVID-19 (a few samples of this study predate the infection). Cell type and time point are not known. CDR3 protein: CASSLRGAWRETQYF. The CDR3 DNA sequence: TGTGCCAGTAGTCTAAGGGGGGCATGGAGAGAGACCCAGTACTTC.